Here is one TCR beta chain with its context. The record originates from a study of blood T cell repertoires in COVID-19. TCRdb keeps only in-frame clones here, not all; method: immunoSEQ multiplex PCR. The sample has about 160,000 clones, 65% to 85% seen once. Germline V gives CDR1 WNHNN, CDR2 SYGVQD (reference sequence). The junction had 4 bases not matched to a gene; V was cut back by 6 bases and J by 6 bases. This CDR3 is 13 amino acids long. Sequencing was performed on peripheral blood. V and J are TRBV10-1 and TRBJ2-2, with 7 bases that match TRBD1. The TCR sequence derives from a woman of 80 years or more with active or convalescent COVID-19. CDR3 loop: CASRGDSPGELFF. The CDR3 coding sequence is TGCGCCAGCAGAGGGGACAGCCCCGGGGAGCTGTTTTTT.